Sequencing of this T cell receptor beta chain was carried out in a study of blood T cell repertoires in COVID-19. At the level of the study: The origin of the acute and convalescent COVID-19 samples was the United States, Italy and Spain.

Produced via immunoSEQ multiplex PCR; TCRdb's table is partial and in-frame only. The sample carries approximately 210,000 clones, approximately 82% recorded once. V gave up 7 bases and J gave up 8 bases, with 23 bases separating them. The CDR3 covers 15 residues. Germline-derived CDR1 and CDR2 are SNHLY and FYNNEI. This sequence was found in a woman in her forties with acute or convalescent COVID-19. Material for sequencing was peripheral blood. The rearrangement uses TRBV2 and TRBJ1-2, with a possible D match to TRBD1 (6 bases). CDR3 loop: CASIHPDRTVGGYTF. The DNA for the CDR3 is TGTGCCAGCATACACCCCGACAGGACGGTCGGAGGCTACACCTTC.